This TCR beta chain derives from a study of OX40 agonist ivuxolimab in advanced cancers. TCRdb keeps only in-frame clones here, not all; method: immunoSEQ multiplex PCR. The sample gives fewer than 95,000 clones, 80% to 95% of which show up once; 0.43% is in the top ten. Blood was sampled at baseline, cycle 4 day 1, and cycle 7 day 1. The table lists this clone with a count of one. The CDR3 consists of 15 residues. The germline V gene encodes CDR1 MDHEN and CDR2 SYDVKM. V was trimmed by 0 bases and J by 0 bases, leaving 6 bases between them. This chain links TRBV28 with TRBJ1-3; D unclear. Specimen: CD4+ or CD8+ T cells sorted from blood, collected in a trial of the OX40 agonist ivuxolimab. The receptor was isolated from an adult with an advanced solid tumor such as melanoma, head and neck, liver or kidney cancer. CDR3 in amino acids: CASSLWGSSGNTIYF. CDR3 coding DNA: TGTGCCAGCAGTTTATGGGGCAGCTCTGGAAACACCATATATTTT.